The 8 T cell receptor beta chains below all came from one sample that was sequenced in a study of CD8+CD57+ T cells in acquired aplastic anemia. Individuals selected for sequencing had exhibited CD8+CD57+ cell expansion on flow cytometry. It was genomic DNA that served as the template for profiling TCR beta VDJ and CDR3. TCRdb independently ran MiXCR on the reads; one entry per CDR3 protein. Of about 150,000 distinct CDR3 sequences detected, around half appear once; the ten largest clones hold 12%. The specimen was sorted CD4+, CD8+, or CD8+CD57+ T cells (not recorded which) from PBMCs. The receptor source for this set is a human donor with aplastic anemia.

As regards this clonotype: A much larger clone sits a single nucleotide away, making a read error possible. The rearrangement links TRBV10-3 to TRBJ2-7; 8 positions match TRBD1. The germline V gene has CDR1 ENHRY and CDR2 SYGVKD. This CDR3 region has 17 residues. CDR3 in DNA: TGTGCCAGCAGTGGCGATCATGGGACAGGTTTCTCCTACGAGCTGTACTTC. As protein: CASSGDHGTGFSYELYF.

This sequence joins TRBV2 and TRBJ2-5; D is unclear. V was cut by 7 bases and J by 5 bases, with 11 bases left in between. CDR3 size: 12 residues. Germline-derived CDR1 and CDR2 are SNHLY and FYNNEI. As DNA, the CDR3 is TGTGCCAGCAAGGAAGGATTTGAGACCCAGTACTTC. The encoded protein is CASKEGFETQYF.

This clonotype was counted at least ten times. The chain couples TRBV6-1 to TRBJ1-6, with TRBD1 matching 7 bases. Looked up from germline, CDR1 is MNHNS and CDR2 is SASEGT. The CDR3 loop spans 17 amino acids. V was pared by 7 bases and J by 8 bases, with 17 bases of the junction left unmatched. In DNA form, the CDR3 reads TGTGCCAGCAAACCCGAACAGACAGGGTTAATCGATTCACCCCTCCACTTT. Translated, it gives CASKPEQTGLIDSPLHF.

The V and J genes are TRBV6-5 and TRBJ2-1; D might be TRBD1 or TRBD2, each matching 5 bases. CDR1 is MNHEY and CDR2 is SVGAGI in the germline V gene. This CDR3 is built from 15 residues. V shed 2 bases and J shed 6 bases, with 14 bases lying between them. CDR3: CASSYGTSGANEQFF. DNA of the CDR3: TGTGCCAGCAGTTACGGGACCAGCGGAGCCAATGAGCAGTTCTTC.

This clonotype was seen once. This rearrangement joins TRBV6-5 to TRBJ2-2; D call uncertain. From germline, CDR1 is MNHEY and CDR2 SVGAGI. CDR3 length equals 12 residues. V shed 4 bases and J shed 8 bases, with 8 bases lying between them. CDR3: CASSSAAGELFF. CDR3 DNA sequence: TGTGCCAGCAGTTCGGCAGCAGGGGAGCTGTTTTTT.

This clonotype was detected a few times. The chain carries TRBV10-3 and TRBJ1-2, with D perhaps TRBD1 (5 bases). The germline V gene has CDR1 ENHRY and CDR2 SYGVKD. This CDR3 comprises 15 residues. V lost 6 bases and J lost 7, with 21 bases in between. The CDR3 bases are TGTGCCATCAGCTTTGAGAGACAGCTCCGGGGTGGCTACACCTTC. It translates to CAISFERQLRGGYTF.

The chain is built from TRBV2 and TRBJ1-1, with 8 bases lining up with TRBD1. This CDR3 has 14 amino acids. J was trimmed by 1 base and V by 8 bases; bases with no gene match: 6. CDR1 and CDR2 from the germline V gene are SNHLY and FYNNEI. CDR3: CASGQGRSNTEAFF. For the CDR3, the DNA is TGTGCCAGCGGACAGGGAAGATCGAACACTGAAGCTTTCTTT.

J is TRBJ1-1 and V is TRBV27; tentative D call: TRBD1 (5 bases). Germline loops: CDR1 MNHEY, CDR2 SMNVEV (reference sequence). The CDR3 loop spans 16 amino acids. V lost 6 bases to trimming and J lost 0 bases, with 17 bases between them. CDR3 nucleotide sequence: TGTGCCAGCAGCTACAGTGGGGGGGAAGTGAACACTGAAGCTTTCTTT. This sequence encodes CASSYSGGEVNTEAFF.